Reported below is one T cell receptor beta chain. Antigen unknown. This sample stems from a study of early T cells in non-severe SARS-CoV-2 infection. Study in general: Chains stayed unpaired after sequencing of bulk RNA from unsorted whole blood. Study-wide results and caveats: Matching results from VDJdb favored anti-spike CD8 responses, leaving private and CD4 specificities undetected.

Individual cDNA molecules carried attached unique molecular identifiers. One entry per CDR3 protein results from TCRdb running MiXCR on the 5' RACE reads. This table has 60,000 to 90,000 distinct CDR3 sequences, more than 7.5% appearing once. V was clipped by 3 bases and J by 8 bases, with 11 bases between them. CDR1 is SEHNR, CDR2 FQNEAQ, per germline (reference sequence). The CDR3 is made up of 13 amino acids. Sequencing input: whole blood. This receptor was identified in an adult who was a healthcare worker with PCR-confirmed SARS-CoV-2 infection or an uninfected control (not recorded which). This rearrangement joins TRBV7-9 to TRBJ2-1; D is uncertain. CDR3 amino acids: CASSFPPRDEQFF. DNA of the CDR3: TGTGCCAGCAGCTTCCCACCGCGAGATGAGCAGTTCTTC.